A single sample gave rise to the 29 T cell receptor beta chains below, sequenced in a study of blood T cell repertoires in COVID-19 (dated by TCRdb to 2019 to 2021). Library prep was done by the immunoSEQ multiplex PCR assay. Drawn from immuneACCESS, this table holds only the in-frame rearrangements with V and J called that TCRdb kept. Clones are partly lost; checked studies trace under half to an unresolved V gene and leave the rest unexplained. The sample includes fewer than 30,000 clones, with about 85% observed a single time. 16% of the sample rests with the top ten. Sequencing was performed on peripheral blood. These receptors were obtained from a woman aged 55-75 years with acute or convalescent COVID-19.

The V and J genes are TRBV28 and TRBJ2-6, with D possibly being TRBD2 (5 bases). This CDR3 is 14 amino acids long. CDR1 is MDHEN, CDR2 SYDVKM, per germline. V gave up 2 bases and J gave up 7 bases, with 9 bases separating them. The CDR3, as DNA: TGTGCCAGCAGTTTAGGAGGTAGCGCCAACGTCCTGACTTTC. Translated, it gives CASSLGGSANVLTF.

The chain couples TRBV2 to TRBJ1-4; D is possibly TRBD1 (6 bases). The germline V and J ends were trimmed by 11 bases and 4 bases, with 14 bases remaining between them. Germline CDR1 is SNHLY and CDR2 is FYNNEI. CDR3 length: 13 amino acids. The CDR3 sequence: CAAHRDHNEKLFF. The CDR3 nucleotides are TGTGCCGCCCACAGGGATCATAATGAAAAACTGTTTTTT.

This sequence joins TRBV24-1 and TRBJ1-5; tentatively, D is TRBD1 (5 bases). CDR3 length: 13 residues. The germline gives CDR1 KGHDR, CDR2 SFDVKD. The V end was cut by 5 bases, the J end by 7 bases, with 11 bases between. In nucleotides, the CDR3 is TGTGCCACCAGTGTGGGGGGGAGGCAGCCCCAGCATTTT. Its protein product is CATSVGGRQPQHF.

This clone was recorded only once. This chain connects TRBV28 to TRBJ1-2; 7 bases align to TRBD1. There are 15 residues in the CDR3. Trimming cost V 6 bases and J 8 bases; bases outside gene matches: 15. The V gene's germline CDR1 is MDHEN and CDR2 SYDVKM. This CDR3 reads CASRTGTAALEGYTF. The CDR3 nucleotides read TGTGCCAGCAGAACCGGGACAGCGGCTTTGGAGGGCTACACCTTC.

V usage is TRBV6-6 and J usage is TRBJ2-7; the match to TRBD1 covers 7 bases. The germline V gene has CDR1 MNHNY and CDR2 SVGAGI (reference sequence). The CDR3 runs to 12 residues. Trimming removed 7 bases from V and 8 bases from J; junction bases left unmatched: 8. The CDR3 is CASTQTGTKQYF. CDR3 bases: TGTGCCAGCACCCAGACAGGGACGAAGCAGTACTTC.

This chain connects TRBV2 to TRBJ1-6, with a tentative D call TRBD1 (5 bases). The V gene lost 6 bases and the J gene lost 11 bases, with 11 bases spanning the gap. CDR1 is SNHLY, CDR2 FYNNEI, per germline. This CDR3 comprises 12 residues. CDR3 DNA: TGTGCCAGCAGCCCAGGGTTTCCACCCCTCCACTTT. Translation: CASSPGFPPLHF.

The rearrangement joins TRBV5-1 to TRBJ2-1; the match to TRBD1 covers 10 bases. V lost 4 bases to trimming and J lost 3 bases; unmatched junction nucleotides: 7. This CDR3 region has 16 residues. The V gene's germline CDR1 is SGHRS and CDR2 YFSETQ. This chain's CDR3 is CASSTGQGVSYNEQFF. CDR3 nucleotide sequence: TGCGCCAGCAGCACAGGACAGGGGGTTAGCTACAATGAGCAGTTCTTC.

This rearrangement joins TRBV21-1 to TRBJ2-7; the table's TRBD2 call for D was not verified on the DNA. TRBV21-1 is shown as a pseudogene. This CDR3 contains 17 residues. CDR3 nucleotide sequence: TGTGCCAGCAGCAAAGGTAGCGGGGGGCCGCCTCTCTGCGAGCAGTACTTC. This translates into CASSKGSGGPPLCEQYF.

The chain is built from TRBV3-1 (or the pseudogene TRBV3-2) and TRBJ2-1, with no clear D. The CDR3 covers 12 residues. The germline gives CDR1 LGHDT, CDR2 YNNKEL (reference sequence). V lost 4 bases to trimming and J lost 2 bases, with 3 bases between them. The CDR3 loop is CASSPTYNEQFF. The CDR3 nucleotides are TGTGCCAGCAGCCCTACCTACAATGAGCAGTTCTTC.

The gene calls are TRBV6-5 and TRBJ1-6, with 9 bases fitting TRBD1. V lost 7 bases and J lost 6; bases outside the gene matches: 7. CDR3 length equals 15 residues. Germline V gene data show CDR1 as MNHEY and CDR2 as SVGAGI. The CDR3: CASTTDRGANSPLHF. CDR3 coding DNA: TGTGCCAGCACGACGGACAGGGGAGCTAATTCACCCCTCCACTTT.

This clone showed up just a few times. V is TRBV7-6 and J is TRBJ2-2; D call uncertain. CDR3 length equals 12 residues. CDR1 SGHVS and CDR2 FNYEAQ come from the germline V gene. The V end was cut by 3 bases, the J end by 6 bases, with 5 bases between. The DNA for the CDR3 is TGTGCCAGCAGCTTTAGAGCCGGGGAGCTGTTTTTT. Translated: CASSFRAGELFF. Full variable domain (remainder filled in from reference TRBV7-6 and TRBJ2-2): GAGVSQSPRYKVTKRGQDVALRCDPISGHVSLYWYRQALGQGPEFLTYFNYEAQQDKSGLPNDRFSAERPEGSISTLTIQRTEQRDSAMYRCASSFRAGELFFGEGSRLTVL.

The chain carries TRBV9 and TRBJ1-1; 8 positions match TRBD1. The CDR3 covers 14 residues. The V gene end was trimmed by 0 bases and the J gene end by 8 bases; junction bases not matched to a gene: 6. Germline CDR1 SGDLS, CDR2 YYNGEE. The CDR3 bases are TGTGCCAGCAGCGTAGGGTGGCAGGGGGCCGAAGCTTTCTTT. It encodes CASSVGWQGAEAFF.

The chain combines TRBV25-1 with TRBJ2-5, with D perhaps TRBD2 (6 bases). The ends were cut back, 6 bases at V and 7 bases at J, with 9 bases in the middle. In germline, CDR1 is MGHDK, CDR2 SYGVNS. This CDR3 contains 11 residues. As DNA, the CDR3 is TGTGCCAGCAGCCCCGGGGGGACCCAGTACTTC. Translating it yields CASSPGGTQYF.

V is TRBV3-1 (or the pseudogene TRBV3-2) and J is TRBJ1-6; D is uncertain. V dropped 1 base and J dropped 7 bases, with 5 bases sitting between them. The CDR3 length is 13 residues. Germline values: CDR1 LGHDT, CDR2 YNNKEL (reference sequence). CDR3 protein: CASSQGANSPLHF. The CDR3 region has the DNA TGTGCCAGCAGCCAAGGGGCCAATTCACCCCTCCACTTT.

This clone occurred once. This rearrangement joins TRBV24-1 to TRBJ2-1; TRBD1 agrees at 7 bases. CDR1 is KGHDR and CDR2 is SFDVKD in the germline V gene. The CDR3 consists of 16 residues. Trimming cost V 3 bases and J 4 bases; bases outside gene matches: 8. The CDR3 bases are TGTGCCACCAGTGATCGGACCGGGACAGATTACAATGAGCAGTTCTTC. It specifies CATSDRTGTDYNEQFF.

V and J are TRBV29-1 and TRBJ1-1, with D maybe TRBD1 (5 bases). The germline CDR1 and CDR2 sequences are SQVTM and ANQGSEA. The V and J ends lost 6 bases and 0 bases respectively, with 8 bases between them. This CDR3 is 12 amino acids long. CDR3 DNA sequence: TGCAGCGTGGCGGACATGAACACTGAAGCTTTCTTT. Its translation is CSVADMNTEAFF.

The chain couples TRBV18 to TRBJ2-2; TRBD2 matches 7 bases. With V trimmed by 1 base and J by 0 bases, 2 bases remained unmatched. Germline-derived CDR1 and CDR2 are KGHSH and LQKENI. The CDR3 length is 16 residues. The CDR3 sequence: CASSPRSGANTGELFF. The CDR3 region has the DNA TGTGCCAGCTCACCACGGAGCGGGGCGAACACCGGGGAGCTGTTTTTT.

This clone was detected once. The chain joins TRBV6-5 to TRBJ2-1; tentative D call: TRBD2 (5 bases). Deletions cut 2 bases from V and 5 bases from J, with 13 bases between. The length of the CDR3 is 15 residues. The V gene's germline CDR1 is MNHEY and CDR2 SVGAGI. The CDR3, as DNA: TGTGCCAGCAGTTACATGGCGGGTATAAACAATGAGCAGTTCTTC. This translates into CASSYMAGINNEQFF.

This chain links TRBV7-9 with TRBJ2-7; a weak D match, TRBD2 (6 bases). V dropped 5 bases and J dropped 3 bases, with 17 bases sitting between them. The germline CDR1 and CDR2 sequences are SEHNR and FQNEAQ (reference sequence). This CDR3 has 15 amino acids. This chain's CDR3 is CASSPPRSGVYEQYF. The CDR3 DNA sequence: TGTGCCAGCAGCCCCCCAAGGTCGGGGGTCTACGAGCAGTACTTC.

The chain uses TRBV28 and TRBJ2-3; D gene unclear. V lost 6 bases, J lost 2 bases, and 12 bases lay in between. Germline assignment: CDR1 MDHEN and CDR2 SYDVKM. The CDR3 is 14 amino acids. CDR3 DNA sequence: TGTGCCAGCAGATCTCCCCCCTCCACAGATACGCAGTATTTT. Translated, it gives CASRSPPSTDTQYF.

The V gene is TRBV19, the J gene TRBJ1-1; D not resolved. The CDR3 spans 15 residues. CDR1 LNHDA and CDR2 SQIVND come from the germline V gene (reference sequence). Deletions cut 2 bases from V and 2 bases from J, with 12 bases between. CDR3 sequence: CASSITPLLNTEAFF. For the CDR3, the DNA is TGTGCCAGTAGTATAACTCCTCTACTAAACACTGAAGCTTTCTTT.

The J gene is TRBJ1-2, the V gene TRBV6-2 or TRBV6-3; TRBD1 is a possible D gene (6 bases). Germline CDR1 is MNHEY and CDR2 is SVGEGT. The CDR3 covers 16 residues. V was shortened by 6 bases and J by 5 bases, with 22 bases between the two germline ends. The CDR3 nucleotides are TGTGCCAGCAGCCCTCGGGGGGGGGCCCCCCCTTATGGCTACACCTTC. Its protein product is CASSPRGGAPPYGYTF.

V usage is TRBV19 and J usage is TRBJ1-2; maybe TRBD1 (5 bases). CDR1 is LNHDA, CDR2 SQIVND, per germline (reference sequence). Trimming took 5 bases from V and 8 from J, leaving 12 bases between them. The CDR3 runs 12 residues. CDR3 coding DNA: TGTGCCAGTAGTTGGGCAGGGCAGGGCTACACCTTC. Translated, it gives CASSWAGQGYTF.

The gene calls are TRBV27 and TRBJ1-2; 11 nucleotides align to TRBD1. Unmatched junction bases numbered 4, after V lost 4 bases and J lost 3 bases. The CDR3 contains 15 residues. Germline-derived CDR1 and CDR2 are MNHEY and SMNVEV (reference sequence). The CDR3 here is CASSSRTGGYYGYTF. In nucleotides, the CDR3 is TGTGCCAGCAGTTCACGGACAGGGGGCTACTATGGCTACACCTTC.

The rearrangement uses TRBV6-5 and TRBJ2-7; 8 nucleotides align to TRBD2. The length of the CDR3 is 15 residues. Germline assignment: CDR1 MNHEY and CDR2 SVGAGI. With 2 bases clipped from V and 4 bases from J, the junction kept 7 bases outside the gene matches. The CDR3, as DNA: TGTGCCAGCAGTTACCCCCTGGCGGGGGGTTACGAGCAGTACTTC. This encodes CASSYPLAGGYEQYF.

The chain carries TRBV11-3 and TRBJ1-1, with D tentatively TRBD1 (6 bases). CDR1 is SGHNT and CDR2 is YENEEA in the germline V gene. V was shortened by 6 bases and J by 2 bases, with 10 bases between the two germline ends. The length of the CDR3 is 13 residues. The CDR3 region is CASSRTANTEAFF. DNA for the CDR3: TGTGCCAGCAGTCGGACAGCCAACACTGAAGCTTTCTTT.

This clone was picked up a small number of times. Within the sample, other DNA sequences also encode this same CDR3. The J gene is TRBJ1-6, the V gene TRBV18; 9 nucleotides line up with TRBD1. J gave up 10 bases and V 3 bases, and 4 bases lay outside the gene matches. Per the germline V gene, CDR1 is KGHSH and CDR2 is LQKENI. The CDR3 is 14 residues long. CDR3 coding DNA: TGTGCCAGCTCACCGGGACAGGGTGACTCACCCCTCCACTTT. It codes for CASSPGQGDSPLHF.

This clone occurred once. The chain links TRBV3-1 (or the pseudogene TRBV3-2) to TRBJ2-2; no clear D gene. Germline CDR1 and CDR2: LGHDT and YNNKEL (reference sequence). Trimming removed 0 bases from V and 6 bases from J, with 8 bases in between. The CDR3 is 14 residues long. The CDR3 is CASSQDHSAGELFF. The CDR3 bases are TGTGCCAGCAGCCAAGATCACTCGGCCGGGGAGCTGTTTTTT.

The gene calls are TRBV6-2 or TRBV6-3 and TRBJ1-1; TRBD1 matches 9 bases. V trimming: 2 bases; J trimming: 0 bases; junction bases outside the gene matches: 7. The CDR3 has 17 amino acids. Germline V gives CDR1 MNHEY, CDR2 SVGEGT. The CDR3 loop is CASSYRSTGGLNTEAFF. The CDR3, as DNA: TGTGCCAGCAGTTACCGATCTACAGGGGGCTTGAACACTGAAGCTTTCTTT.